What follows describes a single T cell receptor (beta chain). The target antigen is unknown. The sample is drawn from a study of T cells in Graves' hyperthyroidism and ophthalmopathy. At the level of the study: Once the initial diagnosis was made, peripheral blood was obtained before any treatment. Whole-study results and caveats: Also found in blood were most expanded thyroid clonotypes above 0.001.

Lactation, pregnancy, other autoimmune disease or uncontrolled infection excluded patients. The J segment lost 12 bases and the V segment lost 6 bases, leaving 19 bases of the junction unmatched. The CDR3 is 16 residues long. Germline V gene sequence: CDR1 MNHNS, CDR2 SASEGT. There were TCR beta CDR3 regions amplified from RNA transcripts. TCR CDR3 underwent first-round RT-PCR with the HTBI primer set. TCRdb processed the multiplex PCR reads anew with MiXCR; each CDR3 protein has one entry. Of tens of thousands of distinct CDR3 sequences listed, around half are singletons. The sequence was collected from a man between 35 and 55 years old with Graves' ophthalmopathy. Sequencing was carried out using blood. The V and J genes are TRBV6-1 and TRBJ2-1; 8 bases are a match to TRBD1. The chain's CDR3 is CASSRTTGDVTDTQFF. The CDR3 nucleotides read TGTGCCAGCAGCCGAACGACAGGGGATGTTACAGATACGCAGTTCTTC.